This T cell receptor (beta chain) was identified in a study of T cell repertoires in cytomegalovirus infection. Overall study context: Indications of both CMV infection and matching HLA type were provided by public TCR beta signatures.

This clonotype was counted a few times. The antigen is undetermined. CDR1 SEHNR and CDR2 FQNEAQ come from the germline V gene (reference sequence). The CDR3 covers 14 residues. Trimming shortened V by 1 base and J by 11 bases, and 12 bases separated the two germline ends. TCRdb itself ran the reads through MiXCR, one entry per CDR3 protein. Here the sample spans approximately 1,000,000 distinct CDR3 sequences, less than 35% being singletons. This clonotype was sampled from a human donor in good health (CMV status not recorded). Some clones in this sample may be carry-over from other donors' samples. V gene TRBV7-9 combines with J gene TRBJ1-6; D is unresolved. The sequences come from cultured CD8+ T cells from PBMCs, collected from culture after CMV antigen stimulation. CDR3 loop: CASSLVLPVAPLHF. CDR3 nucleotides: TGTGCCAGCAGCTTAGTCTTGCCCGTGGCACCCCTCCACTTT.